There are many counts of the clone carrying this T cell receptor beta chain. Its antigen is unknown. The CDR3 is cut off 3 residues early in the read; its end comes from the germline J gene. These data are taken from a study of T cell clonality in common variable immunodeficiency. General study points: Repertoire-complication correlations in CVID were limited by patient heterogeneity. Compared with healthy controls, CVID subjects showed increased TCRbeta clonality, mostly in about a third. Reportedly, TCR beta sequences from common variable immunodeficiency showed fewer deletions and N-nucleotide insertions.

The protocol was immunoSEQ multiplex PCR, while the TCRdb copy is restricted to in-frame clones and leaves out a portion. There are about 26,000 clones in the sample, none observed a single time. Most patients and controls had Caucasian heritage. CVID subjects had received replacement immunoglobulin for at least one year. The V end was cut by 6 bases, the J end by 5 bases, with 19 bases between. The CDR3 has 15 residues. Germline lookup yields CDR1 LNHDA and CDR2 SQIVND (reference sequence). Material: peripheral blood mononuclear cells. This chain joins TRBV19 and TRBJ1-2; TRBD1 is a possible D gene (6 bases). The sequence was collected from a human donor with common variable immunodeficiency. The CDR3 sequence: CASSATGSGIYGYTF. The sequenced CDR3 bases are TGTGCCAGTAGCGCTACAGGGTCCGGTATTTATGGC.